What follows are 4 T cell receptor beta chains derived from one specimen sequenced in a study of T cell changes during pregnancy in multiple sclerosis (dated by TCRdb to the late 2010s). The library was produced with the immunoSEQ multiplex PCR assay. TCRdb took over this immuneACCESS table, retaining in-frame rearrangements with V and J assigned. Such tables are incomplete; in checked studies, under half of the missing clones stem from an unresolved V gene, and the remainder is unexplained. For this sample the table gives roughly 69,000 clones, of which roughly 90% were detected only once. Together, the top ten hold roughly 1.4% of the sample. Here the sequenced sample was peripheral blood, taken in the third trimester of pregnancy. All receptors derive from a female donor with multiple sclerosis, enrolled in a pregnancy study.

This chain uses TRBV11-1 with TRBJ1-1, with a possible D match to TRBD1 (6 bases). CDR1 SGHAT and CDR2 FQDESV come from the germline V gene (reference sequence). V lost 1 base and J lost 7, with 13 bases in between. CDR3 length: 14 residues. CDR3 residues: CASSLDRATVEAFF. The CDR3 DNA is TGTGCCAGCAGCTTAGACAGGGCCACTGTTGAAGCTTTCTTT.

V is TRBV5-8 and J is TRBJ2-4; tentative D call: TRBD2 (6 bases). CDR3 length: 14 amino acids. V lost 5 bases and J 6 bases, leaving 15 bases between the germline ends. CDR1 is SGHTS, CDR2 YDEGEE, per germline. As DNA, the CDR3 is TGTGCCAGCAGAGGGGACTCAAGGTCAAACATTCAGTACTTC. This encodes CASRGDSRSNIQYF.

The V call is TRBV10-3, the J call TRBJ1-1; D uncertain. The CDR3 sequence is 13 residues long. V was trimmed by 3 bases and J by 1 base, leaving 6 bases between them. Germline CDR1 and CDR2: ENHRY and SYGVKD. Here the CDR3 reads CAISDMRNTEAFF. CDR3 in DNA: TGTGCCATCAGTGATATGAGGAACACTGAAGCTTTCTTT.

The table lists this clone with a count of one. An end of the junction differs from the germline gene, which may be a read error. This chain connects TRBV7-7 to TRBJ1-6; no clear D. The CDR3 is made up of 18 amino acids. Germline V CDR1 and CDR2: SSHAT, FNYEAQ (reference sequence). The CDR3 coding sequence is TGTGCTAGCAGCCCACCTCCCTCCAGTAAGTCCTATAATTCACCCCTCCACTTT. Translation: CASSPPPSSKSYNSPLHF.